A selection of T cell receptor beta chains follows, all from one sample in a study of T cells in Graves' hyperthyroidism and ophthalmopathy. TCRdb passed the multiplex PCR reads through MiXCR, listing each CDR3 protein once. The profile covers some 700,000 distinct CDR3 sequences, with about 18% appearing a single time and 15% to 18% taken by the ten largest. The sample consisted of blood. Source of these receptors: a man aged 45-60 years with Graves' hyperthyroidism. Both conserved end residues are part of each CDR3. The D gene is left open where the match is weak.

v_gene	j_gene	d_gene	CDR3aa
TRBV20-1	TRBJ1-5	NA	CSAKEAGNQPQHF
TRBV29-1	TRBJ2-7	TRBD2	CSASGTDSYEQYF
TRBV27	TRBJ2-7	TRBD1	CASGRGQVSYEQYF
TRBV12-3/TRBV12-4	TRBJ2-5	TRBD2	CASSSGLAGGITETQYF
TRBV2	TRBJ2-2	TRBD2	CASVSGDTGELFF
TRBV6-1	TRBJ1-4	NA	CASSRTAPNEKLFF
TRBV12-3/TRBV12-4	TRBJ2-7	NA	CASSLSGTGLFDEQYF
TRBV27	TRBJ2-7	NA	CASSLGPAGEQYF
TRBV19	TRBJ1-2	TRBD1	CASQLRGDYGYTF
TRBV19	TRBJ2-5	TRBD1	CASSMEAGGQETQYF
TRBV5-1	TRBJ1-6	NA	CASSLSGKDSPLHF
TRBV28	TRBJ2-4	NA	CASKNPGIAKNIQYF
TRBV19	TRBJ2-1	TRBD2	CASSPLAGYYNEQFF